Below, 3 T cell receptor beta chains from the same sample are listed, as sequenced in a study of blood T cell repertoires in COVID-19. The assay was immunoSEQ multiplex PCR, and TCRdb's table has in-frame clones only and misses some. The table lists about 380,000 clones, more than 65% of them singletons. The sample taken for sequencing was peripheral blood. The origin of the receptors is a human donor with acute or convalescent COVID-19. The donor label of this sample is uncertain.

This clone was picked up a small number of times. The CDR3 nucleotides are TGTGCCATCAGTGGATCGGCAGATACGCAGTATTTT. Amino acid sequence: CAISGSADTQYF. V gene TRBV10-3 combines with J gene TRBJ2-3; D remains unclear. V was shortened by 4 bases and J by 4 bases, with 6 bases between the two germline ends. The CDR3 covers 12 residues. CDR1 is ENHRY and CDR2 is SYGVKD in the germline V gene.

This clone was seen just once. The chain is built from TRBV28 and TRBJ1-2; 9 bases fit TRBD1. Germline CDR1 is MDHEN and CDR2 is SYDVKM. The CDR3 is 14 residues long. V lost 5 bases, J lost 8 bases, and 9 bases stayed unmatched. CDR3 bases: TGTGCCAGCAGTCCGTTACAGGGGGCTCGGGGCTACACCTTC. It encodes CASSPLQGARGYTF.

The gene calls are TRBV30 and TRBJ1-1, with 9 nucleotides matching TRBD1. J lost 1 base, V lost 5 bases, and 20 bases had no gene match. The CDR3 spans 19 residues. Looked up from germline, CDR1 is GTSNPN and CDR2 is SVGIG (reference sequence). In nucleotides, the CDR3 is TGTGCCTGGCGGGGCAATCTGGGACAGGGACTTTTGGGGAACACTGAAGCTTTCTTT. It specifies CAWRGNLGQGLLGNTEAFF.